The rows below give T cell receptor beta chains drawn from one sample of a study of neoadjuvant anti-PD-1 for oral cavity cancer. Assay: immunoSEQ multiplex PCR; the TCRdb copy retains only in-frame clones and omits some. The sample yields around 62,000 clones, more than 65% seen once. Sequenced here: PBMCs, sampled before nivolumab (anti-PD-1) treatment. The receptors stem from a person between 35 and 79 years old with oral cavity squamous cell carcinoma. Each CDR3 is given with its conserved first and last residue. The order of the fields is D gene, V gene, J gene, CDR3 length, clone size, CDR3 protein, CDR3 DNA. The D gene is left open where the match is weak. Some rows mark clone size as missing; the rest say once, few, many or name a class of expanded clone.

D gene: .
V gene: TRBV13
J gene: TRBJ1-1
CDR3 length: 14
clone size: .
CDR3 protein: CASSLRVMNTEAFF
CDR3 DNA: TGTGCCAGCAGCTTACGGGTCATGAACACTGAAGCTTTCTTT

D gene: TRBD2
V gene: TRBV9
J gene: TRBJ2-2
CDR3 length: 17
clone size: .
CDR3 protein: CASLPGLAGVFSGELFF
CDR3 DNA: TGTGCCAGTCTACCGGGACTAGCGGGGGTGTTCTCCGGGGAGCTGTTTTTT

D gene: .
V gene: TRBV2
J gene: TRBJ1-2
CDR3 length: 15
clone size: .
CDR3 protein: CASTVDSSVKEGYTF
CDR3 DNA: TGTGCCAGCACGGTCGACAGCTCCGTGAAGGAGGGCTACACCTTC

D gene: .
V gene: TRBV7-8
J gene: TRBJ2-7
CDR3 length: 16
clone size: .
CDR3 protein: CASSLAFGGPSYEQYF
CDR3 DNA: TGTGCCAGCAGCTTAGCTTTTGGGGGGCCATCCTACGAGCAGTACTTC

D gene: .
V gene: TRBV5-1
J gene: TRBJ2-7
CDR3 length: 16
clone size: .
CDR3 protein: CASSSGGASKSYEQYF
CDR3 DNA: TGCGCCAGCAGCTCCGGTGGGGCCTCCAAGAGCTACGAGCAGTACTTC

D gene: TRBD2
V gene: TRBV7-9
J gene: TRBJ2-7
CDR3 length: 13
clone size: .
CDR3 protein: CASSSSGRREQYF
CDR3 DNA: TGTGCCAGCAGCTCTAGCGGGAGACGCGAGCAGTACTTC

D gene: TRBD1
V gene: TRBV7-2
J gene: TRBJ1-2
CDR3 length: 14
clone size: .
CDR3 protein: CASSLETGLKGYTF
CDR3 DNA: TGTGCCAGCAGCTTAGAGACAGGGCTTAAGGGCTACACCTTC

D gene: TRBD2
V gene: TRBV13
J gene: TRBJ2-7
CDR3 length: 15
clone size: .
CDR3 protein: CASSLGASGRDEQYF
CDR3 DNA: TGTGCCAGCAGCTTAGGGGCTAGCGGGAGAGACGAGCAGTACTTC

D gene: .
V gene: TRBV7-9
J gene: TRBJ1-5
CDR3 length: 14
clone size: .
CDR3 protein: CASTLEGDNQPQHF
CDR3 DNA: TGTGCCAGCACCTTGGAAGGGGACAATCAGCCCCAGCATTTT

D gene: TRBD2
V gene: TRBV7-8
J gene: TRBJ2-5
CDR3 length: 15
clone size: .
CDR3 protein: CASSSLAGGRETQYF
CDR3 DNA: TGTGCCAGCAGCTCCCTAGCGGGGGGGAGAGAGACCCAGTACTTC

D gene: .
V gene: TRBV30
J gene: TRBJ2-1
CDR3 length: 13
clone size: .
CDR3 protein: CAWTSFSYNEQFF
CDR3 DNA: TGTGCCTGGACATCGTTCTCCTACAATGAGCAGTTCTTC

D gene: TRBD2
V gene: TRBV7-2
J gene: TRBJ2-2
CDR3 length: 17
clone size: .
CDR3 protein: CASWTSGRAQVTGELFF
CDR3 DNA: TGTGCCAGCTGGACTAGCGGGAGGGCCCAGGTCACCGGGGAGCTGTTTTTT

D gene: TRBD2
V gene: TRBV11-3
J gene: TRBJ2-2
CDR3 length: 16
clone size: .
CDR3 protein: CASSERLAGNTGELFF
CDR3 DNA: TGTGCCAGCAGCGAGAGACTAGCGGGAAACACCGGGGAGCTGTTTTTT

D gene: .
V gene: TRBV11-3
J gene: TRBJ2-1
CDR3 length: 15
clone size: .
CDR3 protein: CASSLDPGPYNEQFF
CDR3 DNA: TGTGCCAGCAGCTTAGACCCGGGCCCCTACAATGAGCAGTTCTTC

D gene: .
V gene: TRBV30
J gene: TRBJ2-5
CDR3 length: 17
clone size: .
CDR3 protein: CAWERHKGLLYQETQYF
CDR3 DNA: TGTGCCTGGGAGAGGCATAAGGGACTTTTATACCAAGAGACCCAGTACTTC

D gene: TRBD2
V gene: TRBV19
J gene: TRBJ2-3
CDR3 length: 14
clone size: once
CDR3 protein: CASSDGRAPDTQYF
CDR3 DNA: TGTGCCAGTAGTGACGGGAGGGCCCCAGATACGCAGTATTTT

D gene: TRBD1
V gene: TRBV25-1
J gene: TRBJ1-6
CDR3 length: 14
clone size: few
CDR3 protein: CASSGQGINSPLHF
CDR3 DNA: TGTGCCAGCAGTGGACAGGGAATCAATTCACCCCTCCACTTT

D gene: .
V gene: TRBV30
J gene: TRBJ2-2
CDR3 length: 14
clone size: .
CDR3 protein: CAWSVVAGAGELFF
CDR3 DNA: TGTGCCTGGAGTGTAGTGGCAGGGGCCGGGGAGCTGTTTTTT

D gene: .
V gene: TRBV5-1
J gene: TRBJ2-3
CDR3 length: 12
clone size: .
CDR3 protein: CASSLAADTQYF
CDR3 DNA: TGCGCCAGCAGCTTGGCCGCGGATACGCAGTATTTT

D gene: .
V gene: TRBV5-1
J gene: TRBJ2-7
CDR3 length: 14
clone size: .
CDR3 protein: CASSLETSSYEQYF
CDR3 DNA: TGCGCCAGCAGCTTGGAAACTAGCTCCTACGAGCAGTACTTC